One sample yielded the 7 T cell receptor beta chains listed below, sequenced in a study of blood T cell repertoires in COVID-19. Clones were sequenced by immunoSEQ multiplex PCR, and TCRdb holds only the in-frame ones, with some missing. The profile shows roughly 200,000 clones, about nine tenths of them singletons. The sample was peripheral blood. The receptors stem from an older man with acute or convalescent COVID-19.

The chain uses TRBV5-1 and TRBJ2-5, with 12 positions matching TRBD1. Unmatched junction bases numbered 6, after V lost 4 bases and J lost 5 bases. Germline V gives CDR1 SGHRS, CDR2 YFSETQ. This CDR3 region has 15 residues. The CDR3 sequence: CASSRGTGGGETQYF. The DNA of the CDR3 is TGCGCCAGCAGCCGTGGGACAGGGGGCGGTGAGACCCAGTACTTC.

A single count supports this clone. V and J are TRBV18 and TRBJ2-1, with D tentatively TRBD2 (5 bases). The CDR3 is made up of 13 amino acids. Trimming pared 0 bases from V and 6 bases from J, leaving 6 bases between. Germline CDR1 and CDR2: KGHSH and LQKENI. This chain's CDR3 is CASSPPTSNEQFF. In DNA form, the CDR3 reads TGTGCCAGCTCACCACCTACTAGCAATGAGCAGTTCTTC.

This chain joins TRBV7-7 and TRBJ2-5; D perhaps matches TRBD2 (7 bases). In germline, CDR1 is SSHAT, CDR2 FNYEAQ (reference sequence). The V end lost 5 bases, the J end lost 5 bases, and 12 bases lay between the germline ends. CDR3 size: 13 residues. CDR3 amino acids: CASSGGARETQYF. CDR3 coding DNA: TGTGCCAGCAGCGGGGGGGCTCGGGAGACCCAGTACTTC.

Notes on this clone: The same CDR3 is also encoded by other DNA sequences in this sample. The chain carries TRBV19 and TRBJ1-2; tentatively, D is TRBD1 (5 bases). The CDR3 is made up of 11 amino acids. Germline CDR1 and CDR2: LNHDA and SQIVND (reference sequence). Trimming left V 4 bases short and J 7 bases short, with 7 bases between. The CDR3 DNA sequence: TGTGCCAGTAGTAGGCAGGGTGGCTACACCTTC. Protein product: CASSRQGGYTF.

This chain connects TRBV24-1 to TRBJ2-7; TRBD2 aligns across 7 bases. This CDR3 has 12 residues. The germline V gene has CDR1 KGHDR and CDR2 SFDVKD. For the CDR3, the DNA is TGTCGACCCGGCAGGCGGGAGAACGAGCAGTACGTC. Translation gives CRPGRRENEQYV.

V is TRBV15 and J is TRBJ2-7, with 14 bases identical to TRBD2. V was pared by 6 bases and J by 4 bases, with 20 bases of the junction left unmatched. The CDR3 loop spans 20 amino acids. Germline values: CDR1 LNHNV, CDR2 YYDKDF (reference sequence). The CDR3 reads CATSIDGQGNRTSGRYEQYF. In DNA, the CDR3 is TGTGCCACCAGTATAGACGGACAGGGCAACCGGACTAGCGGGAGGTACGAGCAGTACTTC.

The chain joins TRBV6-5 to TRBJ1-6; D ambiguous. V lost 0 bases to trimming and J lost 8 bases, with 2 bases between them. The CDR3 loop spans 12 amino acids. The germline CDR1 and CDR2 sequences are MNHEY and SVGAGI. CDR3 amino acids: CASSYSDSPLHF. The CDR3 DNA reads as TGTGCCAGCAGTTACTCCGATTCACCCCTCCACTTT.